This T cell receptor beta chain comes out of a study of T cells after yellow fever vaccination. This clonotype was counted many times. Germline assignment: CDR1 SEHNR and CDR2 FQNEAQ (reference sequence). Germline trimming cut 2 bases from V and 8 bases from J; bases unmatched to any gene: 2. The CDR3 has 14 residues. TCRdb fed the 5' RACE reads into MiXCR, producing one record per CDR3 protein. The sample includes a few hundred thousand distinct CDR3 sequences, about 4% of them seen just once. The TCR comes from a man between 18 and 35 years old who received the YFV17D yellow fever vaccine. The sample consisted of PBMCs, taken 5 days after the yellow fever booster vaccination. The chain joins TRBV7-9 to TRBJ1-6; TRBD1 aligns across 8 bases. The CDR3 protein is CASSLMTGDSPLHF. In DNA form, the CDR3 reads TGTGCCAGCAGCTTAATGACAGGGGATTCACCCCTCCACTTT.